The next 5 T cell receptor beta chains were all read from a single sample in a study of blood T cell repertoires in COVID-19. Method: immunoSEQ multiplex PCR; TCRdb's copy keeps in-frame clones and lacks some. The profile shows about 53,000 clones, approximately 84% of them singletons. The sample comprised peripheral blood. The receptors stem from a human donor in a cohort sampled during active COVID-19.

The J gene is TRBJ2-5, the V gene TRBV6-5; D gene ambiguous. This CDR3 is 14 amino acids long. Trimming took 0 bases from V and 2 from J, leaving 7 bases between them. CDR1 and CDR2 from the germline V gene are MNHEY and SVGAGI. The CDR3 DNA reads as TGTGCCAGCAGTTACTCCGCGGTACAAGAGACCCAGTACTTC. Its protein is CASSYSAVQETQYF.

V is TRBV3-1 (or the pseudogene TRBV3-2) and J is TRBJ2-6; 7 bases match TRBD1. V lost 3 bases to trimming and J lost 0 bases; unmatched junction nucleotides: 2. Looked up from germline, CDR1 is LGHDT and CDR2 is YNNKEL (reference sequence). CDR3 size: 16 residues. The CDR3 is CASSQTGLSGANVLTF. CDR3 DNA sequence: TGTGCCAGCAGCCAGACAGGGCTCTCTGGGGCCAACGTCCTGACTTTC.

The chain uses TRBV9 and TRBJ2-7, with TRBD1 identical over 8 bases. V lost 0 bases to trimming and J lost 4 bases; unmatched junction nucleotides: 6. Looked up from germline, CDR1 is SGDLS and CDR2 is YYNGEE. The CDR3 is 15 amino acids. The DNA for the CDR3 is TGTGCCAGCAGCGTAGCTCCGGGACAGGCTTACGAGCAGTACTTC. It specifies CASSVAPGQAYEQYF.

The rearrangement uses TRBV6-5 and TRBJ1-6; 10 nucleotides agree with TRBD1. CDR3 length: 14 amino acids. V shed 4 bases and J 10 bases; nucleotides not matched to a gene: 4. Germline values: CDR1 MNHEY, CDR2 SVGAGI. CDR3 region: CASSSWDRGSPLHF. The CDR3, as DNA: TGTGCCAGCAGTTCGTGGGACAGGGGATCACCCCTCCACTTT.

The gene calls are TRBV7-2 and TRBJ2-7, with D hard to call. The CDR3 is 14 amino acids. CDR1 is SGHTA and CDR2 is FQGNSA in the germline V gene. V lost 1 base to trimming and J lost 3 bases, with 10 bases between them. The CDR3: CASSLGPAGYEQYF. The CDR3 DNA reads as TGTGCCAGCAGCTTAGGGCCAGCAGGCTACGAGCAGTACTTC.